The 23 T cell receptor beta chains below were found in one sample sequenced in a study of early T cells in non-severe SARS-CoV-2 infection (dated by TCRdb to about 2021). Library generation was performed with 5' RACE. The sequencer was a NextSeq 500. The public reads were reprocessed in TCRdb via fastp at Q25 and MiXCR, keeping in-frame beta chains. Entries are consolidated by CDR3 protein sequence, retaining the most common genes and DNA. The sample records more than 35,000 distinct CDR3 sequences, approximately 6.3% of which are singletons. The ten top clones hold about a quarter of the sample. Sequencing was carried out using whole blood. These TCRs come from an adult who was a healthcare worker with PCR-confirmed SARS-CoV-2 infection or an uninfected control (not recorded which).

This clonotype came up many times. For the CDR3, the DNA is TGTGCCACTCAGGCCCGCGGGGAGCTGTTTTTT. Protein product: CATQARGELFF. The chain combines TRBV19 with TRBJ2-2, with D unresolved. Germline V gene lookup returns CDR1 LNHDA and CDR2 SQIVND (reference sequence). The V end lost 10 bases, the J end lost 7 bases, and 10 bases lay between the germline ends. The CDR3 contains 11 residues.

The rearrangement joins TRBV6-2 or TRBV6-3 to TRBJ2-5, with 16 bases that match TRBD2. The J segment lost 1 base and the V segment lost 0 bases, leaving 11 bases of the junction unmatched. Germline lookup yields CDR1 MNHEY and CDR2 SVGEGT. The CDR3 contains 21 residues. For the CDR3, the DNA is TGTGCCAGCAGTTACTCTAGGCCCGGGACTAGCGGGGGGGCCTTCCAAGAGACCCAGTACTTC. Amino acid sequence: CASSYSRPGTSGGAFQETQYF.

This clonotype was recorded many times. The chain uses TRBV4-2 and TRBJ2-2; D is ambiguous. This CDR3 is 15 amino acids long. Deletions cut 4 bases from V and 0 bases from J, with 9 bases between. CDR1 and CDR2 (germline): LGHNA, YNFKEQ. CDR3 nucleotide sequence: TGTGCCAGCAGCCGACCAGGAGCGAACACCGGGGAGCTGTTTTTT. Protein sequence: CASSRPGANTGELFF.

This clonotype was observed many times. The CDR3 DNA is TGTGCCAGCAGCCTCAGTCGATTCGGACTTTACGAGCAGTACTTC. Residues: CASSLSRFGLYEQYF. This sequence joins TRBV7-9 and TRBJ2-7; possibly TRBD2 for D (5 bases). Germline V CDR1 and CDR2: SEHNR, FQNEAQ (reference sequence). With 5 bases removed from V and 4 bases from J, the gap between germline ends came to 18 bases. This CDR3 is built from 15 residues.

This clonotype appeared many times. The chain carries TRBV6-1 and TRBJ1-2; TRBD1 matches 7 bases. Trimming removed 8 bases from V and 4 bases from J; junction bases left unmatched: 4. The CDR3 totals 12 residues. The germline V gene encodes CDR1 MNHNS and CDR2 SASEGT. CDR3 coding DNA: TGTGCCAGCCGGGGGACAGTCTATGGCTACACCTTC. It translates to CASRGTVYGYTF.

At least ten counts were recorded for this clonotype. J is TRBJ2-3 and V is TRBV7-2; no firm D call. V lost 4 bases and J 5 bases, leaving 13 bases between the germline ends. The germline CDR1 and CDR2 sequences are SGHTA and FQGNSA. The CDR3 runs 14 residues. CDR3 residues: CASSSDSRKDTQYF. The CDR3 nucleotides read TGTGCCAGCAGCTCCGACTCCCGCAAAGATACGCAGTATTTT.

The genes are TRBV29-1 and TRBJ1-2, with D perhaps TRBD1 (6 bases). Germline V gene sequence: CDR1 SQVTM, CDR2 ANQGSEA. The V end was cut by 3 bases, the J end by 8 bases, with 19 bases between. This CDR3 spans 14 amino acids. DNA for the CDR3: TGCAGCGTTGACCCCTTCACAGGGAGTCAAGGCTACACCTTC. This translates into CSVDPFTGSQGYTF. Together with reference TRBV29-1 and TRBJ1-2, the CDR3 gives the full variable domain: SAVISQKPSRDICQRGTSLTIQCQVDSQVTMMFWYRQQPGQSLTLIATANQGSEATYESGFVIDKFPISRPNLTFSTLTVSNMSPEDSSIYLCSVDPFTGSQGYTFGSGTRLTVV.

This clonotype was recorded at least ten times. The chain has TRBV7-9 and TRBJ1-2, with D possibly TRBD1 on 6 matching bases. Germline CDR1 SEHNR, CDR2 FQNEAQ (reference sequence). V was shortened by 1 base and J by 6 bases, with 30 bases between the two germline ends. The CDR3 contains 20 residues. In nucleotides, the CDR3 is TGTGCCAGCAGCTTAGGTGAAGGGATTTCCTGGGACACCGCCGGGGATGGCTACACCTTC. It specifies CASSLGEGISWDTAGDGYTF.

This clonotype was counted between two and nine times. The CDR3 DNA sequence: TGTGCCAGCAGCGTAGGCCGGGAGGGCCGGGACGAGCAGTACTTC. Translation: CASSVGREGRDEQYF. V and J are TRBV9 and TRBJ2-7, with 8 bases identical to TRBD2. Germline values: CDR1 SGDLS, CDR2 YYNGEE. After removal of 0 bases from V and 5 bases from J, the junction contained 7 bases not matched to a gene. This CDR3 has 15 residues.

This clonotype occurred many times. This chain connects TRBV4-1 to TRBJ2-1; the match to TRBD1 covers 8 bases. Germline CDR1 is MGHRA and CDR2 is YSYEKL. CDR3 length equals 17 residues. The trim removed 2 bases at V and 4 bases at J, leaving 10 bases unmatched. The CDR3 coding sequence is TGCGCCAGCAGCCAACCAAGGGGGGACAGGAGTTACAATGAGCAGTTCTTC. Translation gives CASSQPRGDRSYNEQFF.

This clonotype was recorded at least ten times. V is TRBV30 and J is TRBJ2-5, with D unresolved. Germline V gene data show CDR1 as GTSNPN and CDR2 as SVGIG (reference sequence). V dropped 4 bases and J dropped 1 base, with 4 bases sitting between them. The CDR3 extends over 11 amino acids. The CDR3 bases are TGTGCCTGGATGCTCCAAGAGACCCAGTACTTC. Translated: CAWMLQETQYF.

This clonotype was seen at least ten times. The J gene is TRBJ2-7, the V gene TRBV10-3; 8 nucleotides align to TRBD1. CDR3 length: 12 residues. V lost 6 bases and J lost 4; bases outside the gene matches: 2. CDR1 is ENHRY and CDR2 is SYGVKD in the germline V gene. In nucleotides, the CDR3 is TGTGCCATCAGAGGGACAGGTTACGAGCAGTACTTC. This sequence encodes CAIRGTGYEQYF.

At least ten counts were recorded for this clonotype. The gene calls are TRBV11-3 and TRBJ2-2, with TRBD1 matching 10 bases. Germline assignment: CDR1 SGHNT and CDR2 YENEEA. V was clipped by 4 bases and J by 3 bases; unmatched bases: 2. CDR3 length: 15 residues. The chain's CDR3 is CASSSGTGDTGELFF. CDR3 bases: TGTGCCAGCAGCTCCGGGACAGGGGACACCGGGGAGCTGTTTTTT.

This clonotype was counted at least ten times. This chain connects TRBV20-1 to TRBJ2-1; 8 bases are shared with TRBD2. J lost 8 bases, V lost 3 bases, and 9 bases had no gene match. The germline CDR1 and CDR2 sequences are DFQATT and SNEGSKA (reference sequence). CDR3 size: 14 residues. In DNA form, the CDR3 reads TGCAGTGCTAGCCGGCTAGCGGGCATTGATGAGCAGTTCTTC. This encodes CSASRLAGIDEQFF.

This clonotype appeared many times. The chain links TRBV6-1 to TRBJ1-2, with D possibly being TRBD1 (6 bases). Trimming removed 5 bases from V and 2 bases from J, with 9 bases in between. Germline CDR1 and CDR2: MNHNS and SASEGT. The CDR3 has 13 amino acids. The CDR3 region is CASSFTGNYGYTF. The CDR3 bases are TGTGCCAGCAGTTTTACAGGGAACTATGGCTACACCTTC.

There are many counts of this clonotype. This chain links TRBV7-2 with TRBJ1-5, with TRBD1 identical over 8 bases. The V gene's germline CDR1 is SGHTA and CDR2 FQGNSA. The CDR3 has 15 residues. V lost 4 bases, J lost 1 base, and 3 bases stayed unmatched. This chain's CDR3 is CASSSGGWSNQPQHF. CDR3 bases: TGTGCCAGCAGCTCAGGGGGCTGGAGCAATCAGCCCCAGCATTTT. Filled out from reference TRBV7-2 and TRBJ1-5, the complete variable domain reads GAGVSQSPSNKVTEKGKDVELRCDPISGHTALYWYRQSLGQGLEFLIYFQGNSAPDKSGLPSDRFSAERTGGSVSTLTIQRTQQEDSAVYLCASSSGGWSNQPQHFGDGTRLSIL.

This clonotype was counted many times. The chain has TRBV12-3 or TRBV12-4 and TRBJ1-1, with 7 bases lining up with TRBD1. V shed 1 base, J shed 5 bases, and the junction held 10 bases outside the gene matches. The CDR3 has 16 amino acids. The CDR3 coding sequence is TGTGCCAGCAGTTTAGGAGGGACAGTTGGGGCTACTGAAGCTTTCTTT. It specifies CASSLGGTVGATEAFF.

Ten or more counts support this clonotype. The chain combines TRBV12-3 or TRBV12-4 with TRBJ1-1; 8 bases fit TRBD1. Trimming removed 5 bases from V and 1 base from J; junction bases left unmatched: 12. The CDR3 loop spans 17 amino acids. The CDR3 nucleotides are TGTGCCAGCAGTCCAGGACAGGGTAAAGTAGGGAACACTGAAGCTTTCTTT. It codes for CASSPGQGKVGNTEAFF.

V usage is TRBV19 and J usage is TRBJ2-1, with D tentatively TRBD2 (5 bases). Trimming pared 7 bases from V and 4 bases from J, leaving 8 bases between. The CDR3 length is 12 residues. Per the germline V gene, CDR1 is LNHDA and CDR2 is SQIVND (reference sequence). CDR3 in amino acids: CASTDFYNEQFF. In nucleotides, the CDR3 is TGTGCCAGTACGGACTTTTACAATGAGCAGTTCTTC.

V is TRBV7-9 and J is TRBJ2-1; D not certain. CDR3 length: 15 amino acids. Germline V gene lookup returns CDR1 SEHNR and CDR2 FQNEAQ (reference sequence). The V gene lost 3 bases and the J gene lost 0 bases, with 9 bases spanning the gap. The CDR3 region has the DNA TGTGCCAGCAGCTTGTCGGAAAGCTCCTACAATGAGCAGTTCTTC. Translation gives CASSLSESSYNEQFF.

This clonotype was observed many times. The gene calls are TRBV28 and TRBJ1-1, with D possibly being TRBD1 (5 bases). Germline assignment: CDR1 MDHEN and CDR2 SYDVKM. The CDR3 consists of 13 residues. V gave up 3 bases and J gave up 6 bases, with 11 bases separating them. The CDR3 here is CASSFRVPPEAFF. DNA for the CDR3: TGTGCCAGCAGTTTCAGGGTCCCGCCTGAAGCTTTCTTT. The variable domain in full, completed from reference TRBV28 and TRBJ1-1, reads DVKVTQSSRYLVKRTGEKVFLECVQDMDHENMFWYRQDPGLGLRLIYFSYDVKMKEKGDIPEGYSVSREKKERFSLILESASTNQTSMYLCASSFRVPPEAFFGQGTRLTVV.

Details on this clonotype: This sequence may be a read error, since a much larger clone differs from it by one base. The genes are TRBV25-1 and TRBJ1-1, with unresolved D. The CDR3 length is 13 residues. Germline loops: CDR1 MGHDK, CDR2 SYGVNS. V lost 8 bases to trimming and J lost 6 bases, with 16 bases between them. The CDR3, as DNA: TGTGCCAGCCCTAACTGGTGGGCCTCTGAAGCTTTCTTT. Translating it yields CASPNWWASEAFF.

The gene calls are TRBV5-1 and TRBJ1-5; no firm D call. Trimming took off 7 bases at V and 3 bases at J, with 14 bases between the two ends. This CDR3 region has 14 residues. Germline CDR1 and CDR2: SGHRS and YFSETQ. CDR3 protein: CASDPLVLNQPQHF. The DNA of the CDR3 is TGCGCCAGCGACCCCTTGGTTCTCAATCAGCCCCAGCATTTT.